This entry lists 3 T cell receptor beta chains sequenced from one sample in a study of persistence of HIV-infected CD4 T cells (dated by TCRdb to the early 2020s). The immunoSEQ hsTCRB assay version 4, run in survey mode, was used to sequence TCRbeta repertoires from genomic DNA. TCRdb stores this immuneACCESS table with in-frame sequences only. Part of the clones is absent; in the studies checked, under half of the shortfall reflects unresolved V genes, and no reason is known for the rest. In this sample the table shows 35,000 to 45,000 clones, 88% of which occur a single time. 0.45% to 0.5% of the sample is in the top ten clones. The meaning of the sample's treatment or condition label: suppressive antiretroviral therapy. Cells were stimulated with anti-CD3/anti-CD28 magnetic beads as a nonspecific positive control representing the CD4+ T cell repertoire. Responding CD4+ T cells were sorted by upregulation of both CD40 ligand and CD69.

These receptors are not linked to any known antigen. Sequenced here: CD4+ T cells sorted from PBMCs after approximately 18-hour stimulation, sampled from a patient who received antiretroviral therapy. The cell subset or site tag for this specimen amounts to: CD40L+CD69+ CD4 T cells responding to anti-CD3/anti-CD28 beads, representing the overall repertoire. The source is an adult woman with HIV who was CMV-seropositive.

This clone was found once. The rearrangement uses TRBV15 and TRBJ2-5, with D possibly matching TRBD2 (5 bases). The CDR3 consists of 13 residues. V dropped 3 bases and J dropped 7 bases, with 12 bases sitting between them. The germline V gene has CDR1 LNHNV and CDR2 YYDKDF (reference sequence). Here the CDR3 reads CATSSPVEGTQYF. The CDR3 DNA is TGTGCCACCAGCAGCCCGGTCGAGGGGACCCAGTACTTC.

The chain couples TRBV27 to TRBJ1-2; D uncertain. The CDR3 is made up of 13 amino acids. The V end was cut by 7 bases, the J end by 2 bases, with 11 bases between. Per the germline V gene, CDR1 is MNHEY and CDR2 is SMNVEV (reference sequence). CDR3: CASKRRENYGYTF. CDR3 DNA: TGTGCCAGCAAAAGGCGGGAAAACTATGGCTACACCTTC.

CDR3 residues: CASSLQGNQETQYF. The CDR3 nucleotides read TGCGCCAGCAGCCTTCAGGGGAATCAAGAGACCCAGTACTTC. This chain connects TRBV5-1 to TRBJ2-5; possibly TRBD1 for D (6 bases). This CDR3 has 14 residues. Germline V gene lookup returns CDR1 SGHRS and CDR2 YFSETQ. Between the trimmed V and J ends, which lost 4 bases and 2 bases, there was a span of 12 bases.